These T cell receptor beta chains were read from a single sample in a study of T-cell reconstitution after alpha-beta-depleted transplantation in children. TCRdb re-called the PCR reads through MiXCR, storing one row per CDR3 protein. The sample shows some 600,000 distinct CDR3 sequences, 10% to 15% of them seen only once. The material was PBMCs, mostly from graft donor cells, obtained 360 days after TCRalphabeta/CD19-depleted stem cell transplant. The source of these receptors is a male patient between 5 and 17 years old who had a stem cell transplant for acute myeloid leukemia, so the T cells may come from the graft donor. Each CDR3 is given with its conserved first and last residue. D genes are given only for firm matches. Size values are once, few and many counts, or a class for expanded clones, and some rows have none.

J	size	V	D	DNA	CDR3
TRBJ2-1	.	TRBV5-1	.	TGCGCCAGCAAACGAAGTAAGGAGCAGTTCTTC	CASKRSKEQFF
TRBJ2-7	.	TRBV6-5	TRBD1	TGTGCCAGCAGTTACTCGAACGTGGGACAGGTCCCCTACGAGCAGTACTTC	CASSYSNVGQVPYEQYF
TRBJ2-3	.	TRBV20-1	.	TGCAGTGCTAGTCGGCAGGACACAGATACGCAGTATTTT	CSASRQDTDTQYF
TRBJ2-1	few	TRBV9	TRBD2	TGTGCCAGCAGCGTCCTAGCGGGCCTTGTCAATGAGCAGTTCTTC	CASSVLAGLVNEQFF
TRBJ2-1	.	TRBV4-3	.	TGCGCCAGCAGCCAAGCGGGGATTAATAATGAGCAGTTCTTC	CASSQAGINNEQFF
TRBJ2-4	few	TRBV5-8	.	TGTGCCAGCAGCTTTTCGTTGTGGAAAGCGGAAAACATTCAGTACTTC	CASSFSLWKAENIQYF
TRBJ2-1	.	TRBV12-3/TRBV12-4	TRBD2	TGTGCCAGCAGTGCCCGGGTGGCGGGAGCGTTTTATGAGCAGTTCTTC	CASSARVAGAFYEQFF
TRBJ1-1	.	TRBV6-2/TRBV6-3	.	TGTGCCAGCAGTTACTCTTCCCGGACGGTCACTGAAGCTTTCTTT	CASSYSSRTVTEAFF
TRBJ2-2	.	TRBV10-2	.	TGCGCCAGCAGTGAGCCCCGGCTGATCACCGGGGAGCTGTTTTTT	CASSEPRLITGELFF
TRBJ1-1	.	TRBV7-2	TRBD1	TGTGCCAGCAGCTTCCTAACAGGGGTTAACACTGAAGCTTTCTTT	CASSFLTGVNTEAFF
TRBJ2-7	few	TRBV6-5	TRBD2	TGTGCCAGCCGTCACGGGAGGGAATGGGTCTACGAGCAGTACTTC	CASRHGREWVYEQYF
TRBJ2-3	many	TRBV5-1	.	TGCGCCAGCAGCTTGGCCGATATGGGGACAGATACGCAGTATTTT	CASSLADMGTDTQYF
TRBJ2-5	few	TRBV12-3/TRBV12-4	.	TGTGCCAGCAGTTATACCCTCCTCTTGAGAGGCTTTCAAGAGACCCAGTACTTC	CASSYTLLLRGFQETQYF
TRBJ2-7	.	TRBV20-1	TRBD2	TGCAGTGCTAGAGATCGACTAGCGGGAAGGGGCGAGCAGTACTTC	CSARDRLAGRGEQYF
TRBJ2-5	.	TRBV12-3/TRBV12-4	TRBD1	TGTGCCAGCAATGACAGGGAACGCCAAGAGACCCAGTACTTC	CASNDRERQETQYF
TRBJ2-3	few	TRBV29-1	.	TGCAGCCTCGGGGACTGGAGGACAGATACGCAGTATTTT	CSLGDWRTDTQYF
TRBJ2-1	many	TRBV25-1	TRBD2	TGTGCCAGCAGTGAATATGGGGGACTAGCGGGAGGGCCGGAGGTCAATGAGCAGTTCTTC	CASSEYGGLAGGPEVNEQFF
TRBJ2-1	.	TRBV20-1	TRBD2	TGCAGTGCTAGATTAAGGGCGGGAGGCCATTACAATGAGCAGTTCTTC	CSARLRAGGHYNEQFF